These 6 T cell receptor beta chains originate from one sample sequenced in a study of T cell repertoires in ileal Crohn's disease. Time point defined: inflamed ileum from the surgical specimen. Profiled with immunoSEQ multiplex PCR; TCRdb holds only in-frame clones, not every one. This sample yields some 17,000 clones, of which 76% are seen a single time; 4% to 5% belongs to the top ten. Sequencing was done on a sample of ileal tissue. The receptors derive from an adult with Crohn's disease.

CDR3 sequence: CASSSMNRGNTIYF. The CDR3 DNA sequence: TGTGCCAGCAGTTCGATGAACAGGGGAAACACCATATATTTT. This rearrangement joins TRBV6-5 to TRBJ1-3, with TRBD1 as a possible D gene (5 bases). Germline V gives CDR1 MNHEY, CDR2 SVGAGI. V was pared by 4 bases and J by 4 bases, with 11 bases between. The CDR3 covers 14 residues.

The rearrangement links TRBV13 to TRBJ2-5; 9 bases match TRBD1. From germline, CDR1 is PRHDT and CDR2 FYEKMQ (reference sequence). CDR3 length: 14 residues. Losses at the gene ends were 5 bases for V and 5 bases for J; bases not matched to a gene: 6. CDR3 bases: TGTGCCAGCAGCACACGGACAGGGGCTGAGACCCAGTACTTC. Its protein is CASSTRTGAETQYF.

This clone was seen a single time. This chain links TRBV7-2 with TRBJ2-3, with 8 bases lining up with TRBD2. Trimming removed 3 bases from V and 5 bases from J; junction bases left unmatched: 7. The CDR3 contains 15 residues. CDR1 is SGHTA and CDR2 is FQGNSA in the germline V gene. CDR3 in DNA: TGTGCCAGCAGCTTTGGGACTAGACTGATAGATACGCAGTATTTT. As protein: CASSFGTRLIDTQYF.

This chain uses TRBV13 with TRBJ1-2; D is unresolved. The CDR3 contains 14 residues. Per germline, CDR1 PRHDT and CDR2 FYEKMQ (reference sequence). With 2 bases removed from V and 13 bases from J, the gap between germline ends came to 20 bases. CDR3 in amino acids: CASSLSVGSRIITF. The CDR3 nucleotides are TGTGCCAGCAGCTTATCCGTGGGCAGCCGGATCATCACCTTC.

This clone was found once. The rearrangement uses TRBV7-2 and TRBJ2-7, with D possibly TRBD1 on 5 matching bases. The CDR3 contains 14 residues. V was clipped by 5 bases and J by 3 bases, with 14 bases between them. CDR1 and CDR2 from the germline V gene are SGHTA and FQGNSA. CDR3 loop: CASSPPGKNYEQYF. The CDR3 DNA reads TGTGCCAGCAGCCCCCCAGGGAAGAACTACGAGCAGTACTTC.

There are a few counts of this clone. This sequence joins TRBV2 and TRBJ1-1; unclear D gene. Germline CDR1 reads SNHLY; CDR2 reads FYNNEI. V gave up 8 bases and J gave up 1 base, with 11 bases separating them. This CDR3 has 13 amino acids. Here the CDR3 reads CASCLRENTEAFF. In DNA, the CDR3 is TGTGCCAGCTGCTTACGGGAGAACACTGAAGCTTTCTTT.